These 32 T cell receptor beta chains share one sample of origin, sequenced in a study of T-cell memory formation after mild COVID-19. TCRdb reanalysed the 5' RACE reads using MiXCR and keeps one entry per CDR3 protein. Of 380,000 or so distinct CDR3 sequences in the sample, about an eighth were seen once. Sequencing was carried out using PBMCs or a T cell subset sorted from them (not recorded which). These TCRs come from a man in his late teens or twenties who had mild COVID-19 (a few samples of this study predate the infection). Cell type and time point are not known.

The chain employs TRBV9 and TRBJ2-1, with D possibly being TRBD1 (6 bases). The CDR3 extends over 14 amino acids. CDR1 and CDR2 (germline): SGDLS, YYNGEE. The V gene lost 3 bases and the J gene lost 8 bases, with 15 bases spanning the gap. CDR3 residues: CASSAQDSLHEQFF. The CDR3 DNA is TGTGCCAGCAGCGCCCAGGACAGTCTTCATGAGCAGTTCTTC.

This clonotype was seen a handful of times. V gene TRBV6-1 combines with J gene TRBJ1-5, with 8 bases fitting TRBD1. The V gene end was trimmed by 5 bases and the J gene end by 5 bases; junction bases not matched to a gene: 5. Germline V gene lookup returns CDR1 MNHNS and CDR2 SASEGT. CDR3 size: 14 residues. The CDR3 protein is CASSPRGPDQPQHF. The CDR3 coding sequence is TGTGCCAGCAGTCCCAGGGGGCCAGATCAGCCCCAGCATTTT.

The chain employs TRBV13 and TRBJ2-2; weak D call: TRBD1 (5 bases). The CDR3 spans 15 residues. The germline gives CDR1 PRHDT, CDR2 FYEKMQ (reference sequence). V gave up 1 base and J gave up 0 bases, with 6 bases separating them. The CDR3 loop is CASSLARANTGELFF. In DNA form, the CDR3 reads TGTGCCAGCAGCTTAGCCAGGGCGAACACCGGGGAGCTGTTTTTT.

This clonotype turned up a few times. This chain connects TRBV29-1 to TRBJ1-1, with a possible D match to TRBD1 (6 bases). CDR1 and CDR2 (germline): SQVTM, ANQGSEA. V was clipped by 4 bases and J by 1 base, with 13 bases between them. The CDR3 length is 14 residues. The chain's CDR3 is CSVGGRGQNTEAFF. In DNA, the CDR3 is TGCAGCGTTGGGGGTAGGGGACAGAACACTGAAGCTTTCTTT. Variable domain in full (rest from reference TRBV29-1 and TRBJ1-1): SAVISQKPSRDICQRGTSLTIQCQVDSQVTMMFWYRQQPGQSLTLIATANQGSEATYESGFVIDKFPISRPNLTFSTLTVSNMSPEDSSIYLCSVGGRGQNTEAFFGQGTRLTVV.

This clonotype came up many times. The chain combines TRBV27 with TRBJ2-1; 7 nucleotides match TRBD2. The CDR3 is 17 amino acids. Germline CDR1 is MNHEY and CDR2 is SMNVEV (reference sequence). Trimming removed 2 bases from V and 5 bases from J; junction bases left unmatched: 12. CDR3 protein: CASSLTAGELNNNEQFF. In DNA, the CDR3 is TGTGCCAGCAGTTTAACTGCGGGGGAGCTGAACAACAATGAGCAGTTCTTC.

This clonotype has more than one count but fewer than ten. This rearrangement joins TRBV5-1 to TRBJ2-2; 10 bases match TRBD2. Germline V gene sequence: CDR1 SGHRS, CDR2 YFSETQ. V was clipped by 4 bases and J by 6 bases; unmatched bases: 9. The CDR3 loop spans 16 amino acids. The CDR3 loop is CASSPRLAGVPGELFF. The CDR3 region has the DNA TGCGCCAGCAGCCCGAGGCTAGCGGGGGTTCCCGGGGAGCTGTTTTTT.

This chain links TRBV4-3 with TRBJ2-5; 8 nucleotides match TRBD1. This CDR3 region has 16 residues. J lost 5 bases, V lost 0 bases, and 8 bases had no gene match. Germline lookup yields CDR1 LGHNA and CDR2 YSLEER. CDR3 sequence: CASSQEPGGQYETQYF. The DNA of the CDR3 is TGCGCCAGCAGCCAAGAACCAGGGGGCCAGTACGAGACCCAGTACTTC.

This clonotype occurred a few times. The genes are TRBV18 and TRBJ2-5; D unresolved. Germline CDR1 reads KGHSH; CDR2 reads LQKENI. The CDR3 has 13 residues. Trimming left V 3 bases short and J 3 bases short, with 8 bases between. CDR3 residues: CASSPVREETQYF. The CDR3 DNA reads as TGTGCCAGCTCACCGGTCAGAGAAGAGACCCAGTACTTC.

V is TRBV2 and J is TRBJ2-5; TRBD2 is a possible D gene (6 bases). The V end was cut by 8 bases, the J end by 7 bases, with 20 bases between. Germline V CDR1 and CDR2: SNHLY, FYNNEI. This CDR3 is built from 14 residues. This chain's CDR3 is CASLAGRIGGTQYF. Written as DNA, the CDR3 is TGTGCCAGCCTGGCGGGGCGGATCGGGGGGACCCAGTACTTC.

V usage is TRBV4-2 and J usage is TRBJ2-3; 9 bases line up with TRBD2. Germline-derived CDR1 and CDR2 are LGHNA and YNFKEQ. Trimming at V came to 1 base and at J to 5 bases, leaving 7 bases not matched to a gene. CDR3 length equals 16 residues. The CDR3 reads CASSQAGLAMEDTQYF. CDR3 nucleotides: TGTGCCAGCAGCCAAGCCGGACTAGCGATGGAAGATACGCAGTATTTT.

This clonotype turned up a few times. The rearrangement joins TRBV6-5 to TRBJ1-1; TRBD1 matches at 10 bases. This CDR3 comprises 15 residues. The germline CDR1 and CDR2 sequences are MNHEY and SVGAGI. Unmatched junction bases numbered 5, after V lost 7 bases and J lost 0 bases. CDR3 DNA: TGTGCCAGCACCTACGGGACAGGGGTGAACACTGAAGCTTTCTTT. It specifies CASTYGTGVNTEAFF.

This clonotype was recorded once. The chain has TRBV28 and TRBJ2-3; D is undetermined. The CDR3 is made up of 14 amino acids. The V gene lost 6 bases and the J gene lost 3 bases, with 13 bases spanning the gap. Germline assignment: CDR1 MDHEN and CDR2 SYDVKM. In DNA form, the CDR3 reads TGTGCCAGCAGACCTACTCTAGGGACAGATACGCAGTATTTT. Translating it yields CASRPTLGTDTQYF.

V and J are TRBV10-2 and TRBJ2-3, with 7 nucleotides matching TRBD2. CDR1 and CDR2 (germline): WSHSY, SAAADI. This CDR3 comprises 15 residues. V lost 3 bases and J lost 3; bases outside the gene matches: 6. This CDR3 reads CASSEVLGGTDTQYF. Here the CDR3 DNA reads TGCGCCAGCAGTGAAGTTCTGGGAGGGACAGATACGCAGTATTTT.

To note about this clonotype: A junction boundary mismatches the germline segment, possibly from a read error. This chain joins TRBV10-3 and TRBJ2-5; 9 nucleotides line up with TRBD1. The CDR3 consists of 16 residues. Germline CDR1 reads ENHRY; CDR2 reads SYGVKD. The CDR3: CAISGMGQGRVETEYF. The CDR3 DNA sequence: TGTGCCATCAGTGGCATGGGACAGGGAAGGGTCGAGACCGAGTACTTC.

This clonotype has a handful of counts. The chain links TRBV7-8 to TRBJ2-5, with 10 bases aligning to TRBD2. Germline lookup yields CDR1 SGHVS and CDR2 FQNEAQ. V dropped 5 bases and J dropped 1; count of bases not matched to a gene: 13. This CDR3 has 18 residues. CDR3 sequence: CASSARRAGGTLQETQYF. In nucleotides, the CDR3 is TGTGCCAGCAGCGCCCGAAGAGCGGGGGGGACCCTCCAAGAGACCCAGTACTTC. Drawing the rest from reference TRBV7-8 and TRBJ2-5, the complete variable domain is GAGVSQSPRYKVAKRGQDVALRCDPISGHVSLFWYQQALGQGPEFLTYFQNEAQLDKSGLPSDRFFAERPEGSVSTLKIQRTQQEDSAVYLCASSARRAGGTLQETQYFGPGTRLLVL.

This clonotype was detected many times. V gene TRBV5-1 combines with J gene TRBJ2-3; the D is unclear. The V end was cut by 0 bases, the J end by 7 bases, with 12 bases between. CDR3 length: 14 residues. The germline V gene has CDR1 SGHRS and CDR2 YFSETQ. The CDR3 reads CASSLGVSKNTQYF. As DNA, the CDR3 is TGCGCCAGCAGCTTGGGGGTGTCAAAGAATACGCAGTATTTT.

As DNA, the CDR3 is TGTGCCAGCAGCTTGTTCCCCCGAACTAGCGGGGGGGATCCTTTACAGTTCTTC. Translation gives CASSLFPRTSGGDPLQFF. The rearrangement uses TRBV7-2 and TRBJ2-1; 13 bases fit TRBD2. The CDR3 loop spans 18 amino acids. From germline, CDR1 is SGHTA and CDR2 FQGNSA. V lost 3 bases to trimming and J lost 13 bases; unmatched junction nucleotides: 18.

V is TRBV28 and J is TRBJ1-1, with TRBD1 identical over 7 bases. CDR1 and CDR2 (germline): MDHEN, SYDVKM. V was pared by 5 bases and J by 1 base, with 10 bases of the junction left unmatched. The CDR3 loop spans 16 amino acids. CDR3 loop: CASSRPTGPSNTEAFF. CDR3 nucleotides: TGTGCCAGCAGTCGTCCGACAGGGCCGTCGAACACTGAAGCTTTCTTT.

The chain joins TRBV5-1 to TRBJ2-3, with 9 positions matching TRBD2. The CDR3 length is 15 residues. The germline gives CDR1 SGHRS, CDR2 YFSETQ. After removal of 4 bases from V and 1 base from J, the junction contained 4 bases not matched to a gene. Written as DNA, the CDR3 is TGCGCCAGCAGCGCCATAGCGGGGGGCACAGATACGCAGTATTTT. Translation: CASSAIAGGTDTQYF. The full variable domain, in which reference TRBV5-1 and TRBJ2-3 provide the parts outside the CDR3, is KAGVTQTPRYLIKTRGQQVTLSCSPISGHRSVSWYQQTPGQGLQFLFEYFSETQRNKGNFPGRFSGRQFSNSRSEMNVSTLELGDSALYLCASSAIAGGTDTQYFGPGTRLTVL.

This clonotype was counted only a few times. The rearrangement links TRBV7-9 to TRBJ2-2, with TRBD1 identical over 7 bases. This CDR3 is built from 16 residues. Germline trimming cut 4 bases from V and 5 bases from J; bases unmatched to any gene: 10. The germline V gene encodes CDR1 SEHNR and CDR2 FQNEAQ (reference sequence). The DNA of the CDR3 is TGTGCCAGCAGCTCCCGACAGGGTGGGAATACCGGGGAGCTGTTTTTT. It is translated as CASSSRQGGNTGELFF.

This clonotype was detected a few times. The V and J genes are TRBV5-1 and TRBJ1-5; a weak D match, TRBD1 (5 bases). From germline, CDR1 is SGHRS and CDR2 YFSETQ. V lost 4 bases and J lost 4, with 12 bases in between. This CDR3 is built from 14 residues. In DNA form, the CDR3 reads TGCGCCAGCAGCCTGTTGGGGGTGAATCAGCCCCAGCATTTT. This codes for CASSLLGVNQPQHF.

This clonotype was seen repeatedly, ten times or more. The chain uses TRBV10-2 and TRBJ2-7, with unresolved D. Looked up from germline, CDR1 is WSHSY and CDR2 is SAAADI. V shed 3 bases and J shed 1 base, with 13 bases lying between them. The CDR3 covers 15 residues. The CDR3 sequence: CASSDPSDLSYEQYV. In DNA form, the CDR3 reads TGCGCCAGCAGTGACCCCTCGGACCTTTCCTACGAGCAGTACGTC.

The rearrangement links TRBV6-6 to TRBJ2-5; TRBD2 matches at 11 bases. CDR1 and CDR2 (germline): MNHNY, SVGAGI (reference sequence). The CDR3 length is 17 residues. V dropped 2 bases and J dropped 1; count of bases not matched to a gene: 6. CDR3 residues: CASSYGRLAGGQETQYF. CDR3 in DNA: TGTGCCAGCAGTTACGGGCGTCTAGCGGGGGGCCAAGAGACCCAGTACTTC.

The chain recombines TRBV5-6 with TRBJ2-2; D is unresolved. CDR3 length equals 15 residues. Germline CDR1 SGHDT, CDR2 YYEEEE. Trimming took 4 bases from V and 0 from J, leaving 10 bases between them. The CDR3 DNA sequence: TGTGCCAGCAGCCCGAAAAAATCGAACACCGGGGAGCTGTTTTTT. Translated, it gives CASSPKKSNTGELFF.

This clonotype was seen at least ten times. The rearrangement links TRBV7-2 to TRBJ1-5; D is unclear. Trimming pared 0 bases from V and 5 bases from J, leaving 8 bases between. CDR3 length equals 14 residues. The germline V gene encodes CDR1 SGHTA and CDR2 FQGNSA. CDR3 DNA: TGTGCCAGCAGCTTAGCCGGCGCTGATCAGCCCCAGCATTTT. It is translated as CASSLAGADQPQHF.

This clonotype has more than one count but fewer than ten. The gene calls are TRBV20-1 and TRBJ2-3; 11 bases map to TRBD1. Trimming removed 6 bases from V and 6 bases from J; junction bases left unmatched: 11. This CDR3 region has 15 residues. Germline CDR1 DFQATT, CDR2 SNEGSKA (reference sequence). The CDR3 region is CSAPDRGRSRDTQYF. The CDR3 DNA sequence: TGCAGTGCACCGGACAGGGGGCGGTCTAGGGATACGCAGTATTTT.

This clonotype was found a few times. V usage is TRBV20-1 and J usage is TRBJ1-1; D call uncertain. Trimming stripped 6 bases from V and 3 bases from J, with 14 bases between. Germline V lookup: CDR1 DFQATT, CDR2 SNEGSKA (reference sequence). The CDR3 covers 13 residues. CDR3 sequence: CSAPRRADTEAFF. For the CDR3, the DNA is TGCAGTGCCCCGCGGAGGGCGGACACTGAAGCTTTCTTT.

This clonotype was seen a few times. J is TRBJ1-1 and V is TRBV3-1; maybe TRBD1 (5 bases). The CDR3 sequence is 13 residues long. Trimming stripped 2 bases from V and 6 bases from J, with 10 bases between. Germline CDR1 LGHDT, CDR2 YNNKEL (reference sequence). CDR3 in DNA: TGTGCCAGCAGCCAAAGCGGGGGAGCTGAAGCTTTCTTT. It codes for CASSQSGGAEAFF.

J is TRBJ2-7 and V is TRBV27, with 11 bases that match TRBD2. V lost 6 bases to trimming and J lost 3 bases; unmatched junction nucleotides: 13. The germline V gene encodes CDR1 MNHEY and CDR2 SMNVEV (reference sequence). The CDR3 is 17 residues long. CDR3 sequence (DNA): TGTGCCAGCAGCCAAAAGTCTCTGGGACTAGCGGACTACGAGCAGTACTTC. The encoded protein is CASSQKSLGLADYEQYF.

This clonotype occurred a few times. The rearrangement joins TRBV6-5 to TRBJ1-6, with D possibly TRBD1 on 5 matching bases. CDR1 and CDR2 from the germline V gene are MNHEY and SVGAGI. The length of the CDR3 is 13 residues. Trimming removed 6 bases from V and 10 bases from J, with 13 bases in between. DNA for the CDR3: TGTGCCAGCAGGCCCAGGGTTTCCTCACCCCTCCACTTT. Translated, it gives CASRPRVSSPLHF.

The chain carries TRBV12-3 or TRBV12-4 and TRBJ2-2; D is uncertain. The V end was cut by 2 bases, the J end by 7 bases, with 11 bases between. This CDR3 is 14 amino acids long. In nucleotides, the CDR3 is TGTGCCAGCAGTTTATCGTCCTTCGGCGGGGAGCTGTTTTTT. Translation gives CASSLSSFGGELFF.

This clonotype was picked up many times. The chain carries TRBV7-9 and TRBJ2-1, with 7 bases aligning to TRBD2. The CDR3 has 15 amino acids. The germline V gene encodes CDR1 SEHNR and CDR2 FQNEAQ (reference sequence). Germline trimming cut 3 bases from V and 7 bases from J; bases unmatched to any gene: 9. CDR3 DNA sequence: TGTGCCAGCAGCTTCCGTAACCAAGCGGGGAATGAGCAGTTCTTC. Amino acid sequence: CASSFRNQAGNEQFF.